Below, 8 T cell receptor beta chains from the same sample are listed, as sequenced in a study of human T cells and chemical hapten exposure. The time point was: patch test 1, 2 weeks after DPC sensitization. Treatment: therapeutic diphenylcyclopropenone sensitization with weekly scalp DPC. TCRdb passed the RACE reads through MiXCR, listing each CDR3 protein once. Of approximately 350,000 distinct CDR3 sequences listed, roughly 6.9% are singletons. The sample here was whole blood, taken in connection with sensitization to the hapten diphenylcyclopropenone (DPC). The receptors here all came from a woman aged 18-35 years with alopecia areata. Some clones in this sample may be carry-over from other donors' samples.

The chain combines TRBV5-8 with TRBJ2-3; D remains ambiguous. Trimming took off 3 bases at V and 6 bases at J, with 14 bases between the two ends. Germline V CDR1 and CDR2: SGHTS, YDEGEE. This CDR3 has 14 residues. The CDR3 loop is CASSYVPEEDTQYF. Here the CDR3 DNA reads TGTGCCAGCAGCTACGTCCCCGAAGAGGATACGCAGTATTTT.

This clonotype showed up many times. CDR3 in DNA: TGCGCCAGCAGCTTGGATTTACTACCGCGGGAGCAGTACTTC. Translation: CASSLDLLPREQYF. This chain connects TRBV5-1 to TRBJ2-7, with D uncertain. V lost 0 bases and J 7 bases, leaving 14 bases between the germline ends. The CDR3 is made up of 14 amino acids. Germline V CDR1 and CDR2: SGHRS, YFSETQ.

The CDR3 here is CASSSNYGGLNTEAFF. In DNA, the CDR3 is TGTGCCAGCAGCTCCAACTACGGAGGCTTGAACACTGAAGCTTTCTTT. The J gene is TRBJ1-1, the V gene TRBV7-9, with unresolved D. Trimming stripped 4 bases from V and 0 bases from J, with 15 bases between. The CDR3 length is 16 residues. Germline lookup yields CDR1 SEHNR and CDR2 FQNEAQ (reference sequence).

As DNA, the CDR3 is TGTGCCACCAGTGGAGCGGGGGCCTTCTACAATGAGCAGTTCTTC. Its translation: CATSGAGAFYNEQFF. The V call is TRBV15, the J call TRBJ2-1; 8 bases map to TRBD2. Unmatched junction bases numbered 7, after V lost 6 bases and J lost 3 bases. Germline V CDR1 and CDR2: LNHNV, YYDKDF (reference sequence). The CDR3 extends over 15 amino acids.

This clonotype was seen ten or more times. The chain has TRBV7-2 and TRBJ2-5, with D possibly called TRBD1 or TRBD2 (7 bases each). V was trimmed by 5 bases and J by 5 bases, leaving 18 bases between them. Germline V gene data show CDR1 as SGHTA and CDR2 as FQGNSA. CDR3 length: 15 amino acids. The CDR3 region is CASSPQGGLAETQYF. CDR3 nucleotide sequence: TGTGCCAGCAGCCCCCAGGGGGGGCTGGCGGAGACCCAGTACTTC.

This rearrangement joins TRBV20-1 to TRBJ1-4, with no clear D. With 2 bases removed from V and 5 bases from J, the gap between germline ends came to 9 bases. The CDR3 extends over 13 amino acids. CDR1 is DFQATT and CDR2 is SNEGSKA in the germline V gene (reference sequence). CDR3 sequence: CSARSTPNEKLFF. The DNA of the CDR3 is TGCAGTGCTAGATCCACCCCCAATGAAAAACTGTTTTTT.

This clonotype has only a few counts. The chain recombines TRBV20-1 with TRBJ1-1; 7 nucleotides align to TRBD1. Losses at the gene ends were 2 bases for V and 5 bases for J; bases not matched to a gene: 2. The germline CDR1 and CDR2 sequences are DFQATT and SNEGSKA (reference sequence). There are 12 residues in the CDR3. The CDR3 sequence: CSARRRGTEAFF. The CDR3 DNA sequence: TGCAGTGCTAGACGCAGGGGGACTGAAGCTTTCTTT.

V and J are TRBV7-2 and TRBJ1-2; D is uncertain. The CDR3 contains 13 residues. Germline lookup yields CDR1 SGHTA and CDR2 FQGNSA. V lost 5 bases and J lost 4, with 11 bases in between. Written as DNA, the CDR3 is TGTGCCAGCAGCACGGCGCTGGCCTATGGCTACACCTTC. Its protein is CASSTALAYGYTF.